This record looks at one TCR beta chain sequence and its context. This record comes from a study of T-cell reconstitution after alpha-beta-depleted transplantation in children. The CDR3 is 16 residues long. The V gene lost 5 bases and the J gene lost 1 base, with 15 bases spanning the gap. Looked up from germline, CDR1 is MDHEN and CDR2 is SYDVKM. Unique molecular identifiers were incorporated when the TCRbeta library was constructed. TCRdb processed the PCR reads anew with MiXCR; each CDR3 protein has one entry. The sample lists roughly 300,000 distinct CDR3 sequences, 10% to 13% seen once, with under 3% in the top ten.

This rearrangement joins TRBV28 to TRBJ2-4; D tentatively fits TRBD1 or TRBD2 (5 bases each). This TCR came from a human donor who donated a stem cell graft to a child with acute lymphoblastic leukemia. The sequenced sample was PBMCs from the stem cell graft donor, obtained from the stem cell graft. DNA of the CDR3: TGTGCCAGCAGTCCCCTCCGGGGCTTGGCCAAAAACATTCAGTACTTC. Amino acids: CASSPLRGLAKNIQYF.